A single sample gave rise to the 5 T cell receptor beta chains below, sequenced in a study of OX40 agonist ivuxolimab in advanced cancers. Clones were sequenced by immunoSEQ multiplex PCR, and TCRdb holds only the in-frame ones, with some missing. The repertoire consists of roughly 70,000 clones, with 86% occurring once and the leading ten covering 0.6% to 0.8%. The sample was CD4+ or CD8+ T cells sorted from blood, taken in a trial of the OX40 agonist ivuxolimab. The receptors shown here come from an adult with an advanced solid tumor such as melanoma, head and neck, liver or kidney cancer.

The chain combines TRBV6-5 with TRBJ1-1; no clear D. V was shortened by 6 bases and J by 3 bases, with 2 bases between the two germline ends. The CDR3 covers 10 residues. The germline CDR1 and CDR2 sequences are MNHEY and SVGAGI. CDR3 region: CASRDTEAFF. CDR3 nucleotide sequence: TGTGCCAGCAGGGACACTGAAGCTTTCTTT.

V is TRBV19 and J is TRBJ2-3; D unclear. Germline CDR1 LNHDA, CDR2 SQIVND (reference sequence). The CDR3 is 15 residues long. V lost 3 bases and J 2 bases, leaving 12 bases between the germline ends. CDR3 in DNA: TGTGCCAGTAGTATTGGTGAGCCCTACACAGATACGCAGTATTTT. Protein product: CASSIGEPYTDTQYF.

V gene TRBV5-1 combines with J gene TRBJ2-3; the D gene is possibly TRBD1 (6 bases). CDR3 length: 16 amino acids. The ends were cut back, 8 bases at V and 1 base at J, with 20 bases in the middle. Germline V gene lookup returns CDR1 SGHRS and CDR2 YFSETQ. DNA for the CDR3: TGCGCCAGTGGGGGTCTTCTGGGACAAGGCACAGATACGCAGTATTTT. Amino acids: CASGGLLGQGTDTQYF.

The chain uses TRBV2 and TRBJ1-1; 7 bases match TRBD1. V shed 7 bases, J shed 0 bases, and the junction held 5 bases outside the gene matches. This CDR3 comprises 14 residues. Per germline, CDR1 SNHLY and CDR2 FYNNEI. CDR3 DNA: TGTGCCAGCATCGTACAGGGGTTGAACACTGAAGCTTTCTTT. It specifies CASIVQGLNTEAFF.

This clone was counted between two and nine times. The chain has TRBV7-2 and TRBJ2-7; no clear D gene. The germline V and J ends were trimmed by 11 bases and 3 bases, with 8 bases remaining between them. CDR3 size: 10 residues. CDR1 is SGHTA, CDR2 FQGNSA, per germline. The CDR3, as DNA: TGTGCCGTGGGGAACTACGAGCAGTACTTC. Its protein product is CAVGNYEQYF.